This T cell receptor beta chain was recovered during a study of OX40 agonist ivuxolimab in advanced cancers. About the study: Intravenous ivuxolimab at 0.01 to 10 mg/kg was given to patients every 2 weeks.

On this clone: No antigen is known for it.

From germline, CDR1 is SGHVS and CDR2 FNYEAQ. Trimming removed 0 bases from V and 9 bases from J; junction bases left unmatched: 4. This CDR3 is 14 amino acids long. The assay was immunoSEQ multiplex PCR, and TCRdb's table has in-frame clones only and misses some. The sample has 15,000 to 20,000 clones, 70% to 85% seen once. The sampling schedule covered blood at baseline, cycle 4 day 1, and cycle 7 day 1. General study results and limits: The specificity for antigen of the expanded peripheral T cells was not determined. Patients with a partial response at 0.1-3.0 mg/kg had among the lowest clonal expansion.

Sequencing was performed on CD4+ or CD8+ T cells sorted from blood, taken in a trial of the OX40 agonist ivuxolimab. This receptor was identified in an adult with an advanced solid tumor such as melanoma, head and neck, liver or kidney cancer. The chain combines TRBV7-6 with TRBJ2-1; TRBD2 agrees at 8 bases. The CDR3 DNA reads as TGTGCCAGCAGCTTAGCAGCGGGAGAGTTTGAGCAGTTCTTC. It specifies CASSLAAGEFEQFF.